This TCR beta chain was documented in a study of molecular identifiers for immune sequencing clone quantification. Study-wide points: Identical barcode-sharing TCR molecules could lead to underestimated sizes for highly expanded clones. Among around 1 million naive cells, spiked Jurkat TCR RNA from a single cell was reportedly detectable.

There are a few counts of this clonotype. Its antigen is not known. This CDR3 is built from 13 residues. Losses at the gene ends were 10 bases for V and 0 bases for J; bases not matched to a gene: 6. The germline V gene has CDR1 MNHEY and CDR2 SVGEGT. Naive CD8 sequencing libraries were generated from about 19,000 to 1,100,000 sorted cells, with 10%, 30% or 50% RNA as input. TCRdb recomputed calls from the PCR reads with MiXCR, one row per CDR3 protein. The data contain more than 550,000 distinct CDR3 sequences, about 25% of them singletons. The genes are TRBV6-2 or TRBV6-3 and TRBJ2-7, with 7 positions matching TRBD2. The receptor comes from a human donor in good health. Some libraries in this study had Jurkat cell RNA spiked in. Source material: naive CD8+ T cells from blood, with Jurkat cell RNA spiked in. Regarding subset: FACS-sorted CD8+CD4-CCR7+CD45RA+ naive T cells. The CDR3 DNA follows: TGTGCCATCTCCGGCGGGAGCTCCTACGAGCAGTACTTC. As protein: CAISGGSSYEQYF.